This TCR beta chain was captured in a study of control samples from healthy donors and cancer patients. The sample holds many counts of this clone. Repertoires were generated with immunoSEQ multiplex PCR, while TCRdb's copy carries only in-frame clones and drops some. In the table there are about 120,000 clones, roughly 90% of which are singletons. The CDR3 runs 16 residues. V shed 3 bases and J shed 4 bases, with 19 bases lying between them. The germline gives CDR1 GTSNPN, CDR2 SVGIG (reference sequence). The clonotype comes from a man over 45 in good health. The chain uses TRBV30 and TRBJ1-5; possibly TRBD1 for D (6 bases). The sequenced material came from blood. CDR3 loop: CAWSPAPDRPNQPQHF. The DNA of the CDR3 is TGTGCCTGGAGCCCCGCACCTGACAGGCCTAATCAGCCCCAGCATTTT.